Listed below are T cell receptor beta chains from one sample, sequenced in a study of tumor and adjacent non-tumor tissue in lung cancer. TCRdb re-called the multiplex PCR reads with MiXCR, one entry per CDR3 protein. This table holds over 60,000 distinct CDR3 sequences, over 75% found once. Sequencing used lung tumor tissue. These TCRs come from a woman in her fifties or sixties with non-small cell lung cancer. CDR3s include the opening cysteine and the closing phenylalanine or tryptophan. D genes are given only for firm matches. The size field is filled for only some rows; it gives once, few, many or a size class.

TRBJ1-1 . TRBV28 . TGTGCCAGCAGTTTATCCTGTACAAGGACAACTGAAGCTTTCTTT CASSLSCTRTTEAFF
TRBJ2-1 . TRBV20-1 . TGCACGGTTAGCTTCGGGGGAGGCTACAATGAGCAGTTCTTC CTVSFGGGYNEQFF
TRBJ1-2 . TRBV28 . TGTGCCAGCAGCTACACGGTTAACTATGGCTACATCTTC CASSYTVNYGYIF
TRBJ2-3 . TRBV28 many TGTGCCAGCAGTTTACCTAGCGCCCTCACAGATACGCAGTATTTT CASSLPSALTDTQYF
TRBJ2-4 . TRBV28 many TGTGCCAGCAGTTTAGGGTCAAACATTCAGTACTTC CASSLGSNIQYF
TRBJ2-7 TRBD1 TRBV12-3/TRBV12-4 . TGTACCAGCAGCTGGGGACAGGCGACAAGGGAGCAGTACTTC CTSSWGQATREQYF
TRBJ2-4 TRBD2 TRBV20-1 . TGCCTTGCCCAGGGGTTTAGCGGGAGTGGTCGAAACACTCAGTACTTC CLAQGFSGSGRNTQYF
TRBJ2-3 TRBD2 TRBV28 . TGTGCCAGCAGTCACCCTAGCGGGAAGGCAGTGGGCACAGGTACGCAGTATTTT CASSHPSGKAVGTGTQYF
TRBJ2-3 . TRBV15 . TGTACCACCAGCAGAGTCCGGCGGGCAACTAGCACAGATACGCAGTATTTT CTTSRVRRATSTDTQYF
TRBJ2-7 . TRBV20-1 many TGCAGTGCTACGTCAGGCTTAGACTACGAGCAGTACTTC CSATSGLDYEQYF
TRBJ2-3 . TRBV11-2 . TGTGCCAGCAGCTTAGATAATGGGCTAGCCACCACAGATACGCAGTATTTT CASSLDNGLATTDTQYF
TRBJ1-1 . TRBV5-6 . TGTGGCAGCAGCTTGCCTGGGAACACTGAAGCTTTCTTT CGSSLPGNTEAFF
TRBJ2-7 . TRBV20-1 once TGCACTGCTAGATCGATCGAGCGACCCCCGTACAAGCAGTACTTC CTARSIERPPYKQYF
TRBJ1-4 . TRBV29-1 . TGTAGCGTTGAATCATGGACGGGTGAAAAATTGTTTTTT CSVESWTGEKLFF
TRBJ2-7 TRBD1 TRBV6-6 once TGTGTCAGCAGCCAAAGGACAGGGGGCCGCGAGCAGTACTTC CVSSQRTGGREQYF
TRBJ1-3 . TRBV29-1 . TGCATCGTTGCTAGAGACTCTGGAAACACCATATACTTT CIVARDSGNTIYF
TRBJ2-3 . TRBV20-1 . TGCAGTGCCTGGGATCCAACCTTTAGCACAGATACGCAGTATTTT CSAWDPTFSTDTQYF
TRBJ2-6 . TRBV24-1 many TGTGCCACCAGTGACCCTAAAGCTGGGGCCAACGTCCTGACTTTC CATSDPKAGANVLTF
TRBJ1-3 TRBD1 TRBV18 few TGTGCCAGCTCACCCACGACAGGGAAGTCTGGAAACACCATATATTTT CASSPTTGKSGNTIYF
TRBJ1-1 . TRBV20-1 . TGCAGTGCTACCTGGACAGTGAACACTGAAGCTTTCTTT CSATWTVNTEAFF
TRBJ2-1 . TRBV24-1 . TGTGCCACCAGAAAGGCCAGAAGCAGATACTACAATGAGCAGTTCTTC CATRKARSRYYNEQFF
TRBJ1-6 . TRBV20-1 once TGCAGTGTTAGAGCTTCAGGAGACTCCCCTTCACCCCTCCACTTT CSVRASGDSPSPLHF